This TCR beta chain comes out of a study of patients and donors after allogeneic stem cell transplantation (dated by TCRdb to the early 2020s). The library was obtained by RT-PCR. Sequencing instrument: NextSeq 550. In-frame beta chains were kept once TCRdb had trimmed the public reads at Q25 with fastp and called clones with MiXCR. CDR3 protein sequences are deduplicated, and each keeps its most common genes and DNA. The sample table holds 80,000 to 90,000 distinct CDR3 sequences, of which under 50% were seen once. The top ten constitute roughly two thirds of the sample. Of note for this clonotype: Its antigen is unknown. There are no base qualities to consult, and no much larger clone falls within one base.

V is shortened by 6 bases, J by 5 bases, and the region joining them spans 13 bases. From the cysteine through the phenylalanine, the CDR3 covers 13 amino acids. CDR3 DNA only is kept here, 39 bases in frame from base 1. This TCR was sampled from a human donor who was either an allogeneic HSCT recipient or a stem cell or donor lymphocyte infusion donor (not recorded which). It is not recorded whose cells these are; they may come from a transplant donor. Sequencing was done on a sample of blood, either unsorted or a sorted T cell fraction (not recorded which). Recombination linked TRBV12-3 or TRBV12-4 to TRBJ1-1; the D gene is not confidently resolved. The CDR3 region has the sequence CASRGGIWTEAFF. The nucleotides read TGTGCCAGCAGGGGAGGGATTTGGACTGAAGCTTTCTTT.